This entry lists 17 T cell receptor beta chains sequenced from one sample in a study of T-cell reconstitution after alpha-beta-depleted transplantation in children. For TCRbeta, the library was prepared with unique molecular identifiers. TCRdb re-analysed the PCR reads in MiXCR, keeping a single row per CDR3 protein. This sample has roughly 23,000 distinct CDR3 sequences; approximately 10% occur once, and the top ten carry 20% to 25%. Sequencing was performed on PBMCs from the stem cell graft donor, taken from the stem cell graft. These receptors originate from a human donor who donated a stem cell graft to a child with chronic granulomatous disease.

At least ten counts were recorded for this clonotype. The V and J genes are TRBV9 and TRBJ1-5; 7 bases align to TRBD1. The CDR3 has 19 residues. Germline CDR1 reads SGDLS; CDR2 reads YYNGEE. Trimming cost V 6 bases and J 0 bases; bases outside gene matches: 18. CDR3 region: CASTADRPKENYSNQPQHF. CDR3 sequence (DNA): TGTGCCAGCACCGCGGACAGGCCCAAGGAAAATTATAGCAATCAGCCCCAGCATTTT.

This clonotype was seen repeatedly, ten times or more. The chain recombines TRBV29-1 with TRBJ1-2; possibly TRBD1 for D (6 bases). V lost 6 bases and J lost 4, with 15 bases in between. From germline, CDR1 is SQVTM and CDR2 ANQGSEA. This CDR3 region has 13 residues. CDR3 in amino acids: CSVSDSISYGYTF. CDR3 sequence (DNA): TGCAGCGTGTCGGACAGTATCAGCTATGGCTACACCTTC.

This clonotype occurred many times. The chain uses TRBV5-1 and TRBJ2-1; 7 bases line up with TRBD2. Unmatched junction bases numbered 9, after V lost 0 bases and J lost 0 bases. Germline CDR1 is SGHRS and CDR2 is YFSETQ. The CDR3 is 18 amino acids. As DNA, the CDR3 is TGCGCCAGCAGCTTGGCTCCTAGCGGAGTCAGCTCCTACAATGAGCAGTTCTTC. Translated: CASSLAPSGVSSYNEQFF.

There are many counts of this clonotype. J is TRBJ2-3 and V is TRBV20-1; 8 nucleotides agree with TRBD1. Unmatched junction bases numbered 9, after V lost 0 bases and J lost 4 bases. Germline V gene lookup returns CDR1 DFQATT and CDR2 SNEGSKA (reference sequence). This CDR3 is built from 16 residues. The CDR3, as DNA: TGCAGTGCTAGAGATGAGGCGACAGGGGAAGCAGATACGCAGTATTTT. Its protein product is CSARDEATGEADTQYF.

The sample holds many counts of this clonotype. The chain is built from TRBV20-1 and TRBJ1-2; possibly TRBD1 for D (6 bases). The CDR3 totals 16 residues. Germline CDR1 is DFQATT and CDR2 is SNEGSKA (reference sequence). The V end was cut by 1 base, the J end by 5 bases, with 20 bases between. CDR3 sequence (DNA): TGCAGTGCTAGAGGGGTCCTACCCTGGGGGCGATATGGCTACACCTTC. Protein: CSARGVLPWGRYGYTF.

This clonotype was observed many times. The chain joins TRBV12-3 or TRBV12-4 to TRBJ2-2, with D perhaps matching TRBD1 or TRBD2 (5 bases each). The CDR3 extends over 14 amino acids. Trimming left V 5 bases short and J 5 bases short, with 12 bases between. The CDR3 region has the DNA TGTGCCAGCAGTATGGGACGGCAGACCGGGGAGCTGTTTTTT. This encodes CASSMGRQTGELFF.

This clonotype has ten or more counts. The V gene is TRBV29-1, the J gene TRBJ2-1; D is perhaps TRBD1 (5 bases). Trimming removed 4 bases at V and 4 bases at J, with 5 bases between. The CDR3 loop spans 11 amino acids. The germline V gene has CDR1 SQVTM and CDR2 ANQGSEA. CDR3 nucleotides: TGCAGCGTTGGGACATACAATGAGCAGTTCTTC. This codes for CSVGTYNEQFF.

The chain couples TRBV9 to TRBJ2-2, with TRBD1 identical over 12 bases. Unmatched junction bases numbered 3, after V lost 2 bases and J lost 7 bases. This CDR3 region has 15 residues. CDR1 and CDR2 (germline): SGDLS, YYNGEE. In nucleotides, the CDR3 is TGTGCCAGCAGCGTGGGGACAGGGGGCCGCGGGGAGCTGTTTTTT. It yields the protein CASSVGTGGRGELFF.

This clonotype was found many times. The rearrangement uses TRBV20-1 and TRBJ2-2; D remains ambiguous. Trimming took off 5 bases at V and 3 bases at J, with 13 bases between the two ends. CDR3 size: 14 residues. CDR1 and CDR2 from the germline V gene are DFQATT and SNEGSKA (reference sequence). The CDR3 protein is CSAPHPGDTGELFF. The CDR3, as DNA: TGCAGTGCTCCACACCCTGGTGACACCGGGGAGCTGTTTTTT.

There are many counts of this clonotype. This rearrangement joins TRBV7-2 to TRBJ2-1; 7 positions match TRBD1. The CDR3 loop spans 15 amino acids. Germline V gives CDR1 SGHTA, CDR2 FQGNSA. Trimming cost V 6 bases and J 0 bases; bases outside gene matches: 5. The DNA of the CDR3 is TGTGCCAGCAGTCAACGGGACAGCTCCTACAATGAGCAGTTCTTC. It codes for CASSQRDSSYNEQFF.

This clonotype was observed at least ten times. The chain links TRBV29-1 to TRBJ1-4; 7 positions agree with TRBD1. From germline, CDR1 is SQVTM and CDR2 ANQGSEA. V lost 8 bases and J lost 5; bases outside the gene matches: 8. The CDR3 length is 13 residues. The chain's CDR3 is CSSRDSENEKLFF. Here the CDR3 DNA reads TGCAGCTCCCGGGACAGCGAGAATGAAAAACTGTTTTTT.

This clonotype was observed many times. This chain links TRBV5-1 with TRBJ1-2; weak D call: TRBD1 (5 bases). Germline-derived CDR1 and CDR2 are SGHRS and YFSETQ. The CDR3 has 14 residues. V gave up 2 bases and J gave up 6 bases, with 14 bases separating them. In DNA form, the CDR3 reads TGCGCCAGCAGCTTAAGGGGCCGGTCGAATGGCTACACCTTC. Translated: CASSLRGRSNGYTF. Variable domain in full (rest from reference TRBV5-1 and TRBJ1-2): KAGVTQTPRYLIKTRGQQVTLSCSPISGHRSVSWYQQTPGQGLQFLFEYFSETQRNKGNFPGRFSGRQFSNSRSEMNVSTLELGDSALYLCASSLRGRSNGYTFGSGTRLTVV.

In this sample, this clonotype turned up many times. This chain connects TRBV12-1 to TRBJ2-7; no check of the table's D call, TRBD1, against the DNA was made. TRBV12-1 is a listed pseudogene. This CDR3 has 11 residues. The CDR3 bases are TGTGCCAGCAGCTTTGAGGGGAAGCAGTACTTC. It is translated as CASSFEGKQYF.

This clonotype has at least ten counts. This rearrangement joins TRBV7-8 to TRBJ1-4, with 8 positions matching TRBD1. CDR3 length: 16 amino acids. The junction had 3 bases not matched to a gene; V was cut back by 0 bases and J by 3 bases. CDR1 and CDR2 (germline): SGHVS, FQNEAQ. The CDR3 is CASSLAGTGSNEKLFF. The CDR3 DNA sequence: TGTGCCAGCAGCTTAGCTGGGACAGGCTCTAATGAAAAACTGTTTTTT. The full variable domain, in which reference TRBV7-8 and TRBJ1-4 provide the parts outside the CDR3, is GAGVSQSPRYKVAKRGQDVALRCDPISGHVSLFWYQQALGQGPEFLTYFQNEAQLDKSGLPSDRFFAERPEGSVSTLKIQRTQQEDSAVYLCASSLAGTGSNEKLFFGSGTQLSVL.

This clonotype was counted many times. The chain recombines TRBV7-6 with TRBJ2-1; D is undetermined. The V gene lost 1 base and the J gene lost 11 bases, with 15 bases spanning the gap. Germline CDR1 SGHVS, CDR2 FNYEAQ. The CDR3 runs to 14 residues. The CDR3 DNA reads as TGTGCCAGCAGCTTAGGAGCATGGCGGAACAAGCAGTTCTTC. It specifies CASSLGAWRNKQFF.

The chain carries TRBV20-1 and TRBJ2-2; D is undetermined. Germline CDR1 DFQATT, CDR2 SNEGSKA (reference sequence). This CDR3 region has 12 residues. V lost 5 bases to trimming and J lost 6 bases, with 10 bases between them. The CDR3 here is CSASPRAGELFF. CDR3 DNA: TGCAGTGCTTCCCCGCGAGCCGGGGAGCTGTTTTTT.

This clonotype was detected ten times or more. The rearrangement joins TRBV5-1 to TRBJ1-2, with D perhaps TRBD1 (6 bases). From germline, CDR1 is SGHRS and CDR2 YFSETQ. V lost 1 base to trimming and J lost 2 bases, with 18 bases between them. The CDR3 has 17 amino acids. CDR3: CASSLRPHGQTNYGYTF. The CDR3, as DNA: TGCGCCAGCAGCTTGCGTCCACACGGACAGACGAACTATGGCTACACCTTC.